This T cell receptor beta chain stems from a study of blood T cells in healthy people across ages. Study results and limitations: Among long-lived donors, naive CD4+ cells were more numerous and diversity higher than in aged donors.

Trimming shortened V by 4 bases and J by 6 bases, and 16 bases separated the two germline ends. The CDR3 runs to 14 residues. Germline V gene lookup returns CDR1 ENHRY and CDR2 SYGVKD. This clonotype was seen once. Its antigen is undetermined. Combining a sample-barcoded 5' primer with a J-beta primer mix, a second PCR ran for roughly 7 to 12 cycles. TCRdb fed the 5' RACE reads into MiXCR, producing one record per CDR3 protein. The top ten hold approximately 40% of the sample, which has about 640,000 distinct CDR3 sequences, under 65% seen once. Sequenced material: blood. The rearrangement joins TRBV10-3 to TRBJ2-7; D ambiguous. The source is a man aged 55 to 70 in good health. The CDR3: CAISGYSLQAEQYF. The DNA of the CDR3 is TGTGCCATCAGTGGGTACAGCCTCCAGGCCGAGCAGTACTTC.